Below, 6 T cell receptor beta chains from the same sample are listed, as sequenced in a study of T cell changes during pregnancy in multiple sclerosis. The data were produced by immunoSEQ multiplex PCR, yet TCRdb's version contains in-frame clones alone and is incomplete. The profile shows some 64,000 clones, roughly 88% of them singletons. The sample was peripheral blood, taken in the second trimester of pregnancy. These receptor sequences come from a female donor in good health, enrolled as a control in a pregnancy study.

V gene TRBV7-9 combines with J gene TRBJ1-2; 7 positions agree with TRBD1. This CDR3 has 14 amino acids. Unmatched junction bases numbered 5, after V lost 2 bases and J lost 5 bases. The germline V gene encodes CDR1 SEHNR and CDR2 FQNEAQ (reference sequence). The CDR3 sequence: CASSLRGQGYGYTF. DNA of the CDR3: TGTGCCAGCAGCTTAAGGGGGCAGGGATATGGCTACACCTTC.

The chain uses TRBV28 and TRBJ2-5, with TRBD2 identical over 10 bases. Germline CDR1 is MDHEN and CDR2 is SYDVKM. The J segment lost 4 bases and the V segment lost 6 bases, leaving 17 bases of the junction unmatched. The CDR3 is 18 amino acids. As DNA, the CDR3 is TGTGCCAGCAGGATACGGATAATAGCGGGAGGAGGTAGAGAGACCCAGTACTTC. Its protein product is CASRIRIIAGGGRETQYF.

This chain links TRBV7-2 with TRBJ2-3; 7 nucleotides line up with TRBD2. CDR1 is SGHTA and CDR2 is FQGNSA in the germline V gene. CDR3 size: 16 residues. Trimming at V came to 2 bases and at J to 2 bases, leaving 7 bases not matched to a gene. The CDR3 DNA follows: TGTGCCAGCAGCTTAACAAGCGGGACGAACACAGATACGCAGTATTTT. It is translated as CASSLTSGTNTDTQYF.

The chain joins TRBV2 to TRBJ2-1, with D perhaps matching TRBD1 (6 bases). The CDR3 runs 12 residues. The germline V gene encodes CDR1 SNHLY and CDR2 FYNNEI. V was shortened by 7 bases and J by 9 bases, with 13 bases between the two germline ends. CDR3 residues: CASIGRGGEQFF. The CDR3 nucleotides are TGTGCCAGCATAGGGAGAGGGGGTGAGCAGTTCTTC.

This clone was seen more than once but under ten times. The V call is TRBV7-9, the J call TRBJ2-2; D is unclear. Trimming left V 10 bases short and J 5 bases short, with 17 bases between. CDR1 and CDR2 from the germline V gene are SEHNR and FQNEAQ (reference sequence). The CDR3 sequence is 14 residues long. The CDR3 loop is CATNDRPRTGELFF. The CDR3 bases are TGTGCCACCAACGACCGGCCGCGGACCGGGGAGCTGTTTTTT.

The rearrangement uses TRBV27 and TRBJ2-7, with 9 bases identical to TRBD2. V shed 5 bases, J shed 3 bases, and the junction held 14 bases outside the gene matches. Germline V CDR1 and CDR2: MNHEY, SMNVEV (reference sequence). The CDR3 length is 17 residues. The CDR3, as DNA: TGTGCCAGCAGTACAACTAGCGGGCGGGGGGGTAACTACGAGCAGTACTTC. Encoded protein: CASSTTSGRGGNYEQYF.